One TCR beta chain is described in this entry. It lacks a known antigen. There are no base qualities to consult, and no much larger clone falls within one base. This specimen belongs to a study of CD8+CD57+ T cells in acquired aplastic anemia (dated by TCRdb to 2016 to 2019). Study-wide context: Extracted DNA from sorted CD4+ and CD8+ cells averaged around 3.3 ug, ranging from about 0.18 to 27.4 ug. An average of approximately 9.8 million reads for CD4+ cells and under 12 million reads for CD8+ cells was obtained from healthy donor samples. Study-level results and caveats: Approximately 31 CD8+ CDR3 sequences were found in both patients and controls but appeared to be highly expressed in patients and within the immunodominant clones of the patients. Patients and healthy controls showed no significant difference in CD8+ Simpson's diversity (P=0.060).

From the cysteine up to the phenylalanine, the CDR3 has a length of 12 residues. The sequence is cut down to CDR3 DNA, 36 bases in frame from base 1. V gives up 6 bases and J gives up 2 bases, and the segment between their germline ends measures 10 bases. CDR1 is given as DFQATT and CDR2 as SNEGSKA, both from the germline V gene (reference sequence). The study deep-sequenced TCR repertoires of sorted CD4+ and CD8+ blood T cells from severe aplastic anemia patients and healthy subjects. Ficoll-Paque density gradient centrifugation was used to isolate peripheral blood mononuclear cells. Before DNA extraction, CD4+ and CD8+ T cells were sorted by FACS or by magnetic beads. Genomic DNA served as template for TCR beta VDJ combination and CDR3 sequence profiling. An Illumina HiSeq 2000 was the platform used for TCR repertoire sequencing. The paper's processing steps were these. TRBV/TRBJ rearrangement plots, CDR3 size and DJ length profiles, and Simpson's diversity index were used to assess repertoires. Whichever DNA sequence was most abundant in the deep sequencing data was defined as the immunodominant clone. CDR3 amino acid sequences were checked for sharing across subjects and were also compared against the VDJdb database and published repertoires. Using fastp trimming at Q25 and MiXCR clonotype assembly, TCRdb reanalyzed the public sequencing data and kept in-frame beta chains. Each entry is one CDR3 protein sequence, shown with its most common DNA and genes. V and J calls and clone size were set by TCRdb, not the authors. This sample is represented by some 190,000 distinct CDR3 sequences; 54% of them were singletons. Roughly 15% of the sample lies in the top ten.

Rearrangement joined TRBV20-1 to TRBJ1-1; the D gene is perhaps TRBD1, from 5 matching bases. Sequencing used sorted CD4+, CD8+, or CD8+CD57+ T cells (not recorded which) from PBMCs. This TCR was recovered from a human donor in good health, serving as a control. The sequenced DNA: TGCAGTGCGACAGTATCCAACACTGAAGCTTTCTTT. Its protein product is CSATVSNTEAFF.